This T cell receptor beta chain was retrieved from a study of cytomegalovirus exposure and HLA in healthy donors. The CDR3 is 15 amino acids. Germline V gene lookup returns CDR1 ENHRY and CDR2 SYGVKD. V was shortened by 0 bases and J by 0 bases, with 6 bases between the two germline ends. Broader study findings: There were reportedly fewer N-insertions in an Asian-associated ancestry cluster than the roughly 700-donor mean, in a later analysis. As a later analysis showed, a missense DCLRE1C variant was linked to trimming of TCR beta V- and J-genes. Associated with HLA alleles at 0.05 false discovery rate in a later analysis were over 15,000 TCR beta sequences.

As concerns this clone: Antigen specificity is unknown.

The PCR had 60 Vbeta and 13 Jbeta primers. Produced via immunoSEQ multiplex PCR; TCRdb's table is partial and in-frame only. The sample lists under 200,000 clones; over 60% were seen once. The origin of this receptor is a woman aged 25-40 years in good health and CMV-seronegative. The V call is TRBV10-3, the J call TRBJ1-3; no clear D. Sequencing was done on a sample of PBMCs. CDR3 amino acids: CAISESRASGNTIYF. The CDR3 region has the DNA TGTGCCATCAGTGAGTCGAGGGCCTCTGGAAACACCATATATTTT.